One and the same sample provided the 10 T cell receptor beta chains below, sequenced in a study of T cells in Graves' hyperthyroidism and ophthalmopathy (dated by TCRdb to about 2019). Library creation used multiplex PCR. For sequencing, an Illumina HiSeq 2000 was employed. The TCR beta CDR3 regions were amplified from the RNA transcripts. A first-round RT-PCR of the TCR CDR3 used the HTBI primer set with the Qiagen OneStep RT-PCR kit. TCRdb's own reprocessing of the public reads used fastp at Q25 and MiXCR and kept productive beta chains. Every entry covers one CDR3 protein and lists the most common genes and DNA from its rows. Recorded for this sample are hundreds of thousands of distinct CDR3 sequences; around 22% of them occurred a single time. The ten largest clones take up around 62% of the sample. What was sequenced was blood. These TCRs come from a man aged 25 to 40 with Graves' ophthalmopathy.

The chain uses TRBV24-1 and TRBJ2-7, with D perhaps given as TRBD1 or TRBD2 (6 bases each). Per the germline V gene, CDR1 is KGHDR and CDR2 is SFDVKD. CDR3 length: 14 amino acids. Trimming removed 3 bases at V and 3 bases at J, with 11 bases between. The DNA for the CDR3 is TGTGCCACCAGTGATACGGGGGCAGGCTACGAGCAGTACTTC. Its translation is CATSDTGAGYEQYF.

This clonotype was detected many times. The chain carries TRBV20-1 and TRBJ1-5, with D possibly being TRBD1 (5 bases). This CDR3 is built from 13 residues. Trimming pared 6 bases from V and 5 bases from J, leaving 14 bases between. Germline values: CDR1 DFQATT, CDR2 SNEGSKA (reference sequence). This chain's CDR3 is CSAGGRGDQPQHF. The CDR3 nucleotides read TGCAGTGCCGGGGGGAGGGGAGATCAGCCCCAGCATTTT.

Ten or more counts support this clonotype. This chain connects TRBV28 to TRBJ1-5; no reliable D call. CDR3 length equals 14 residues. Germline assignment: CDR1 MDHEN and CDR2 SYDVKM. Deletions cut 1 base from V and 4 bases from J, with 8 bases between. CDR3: CASSLSGVNQPQHF. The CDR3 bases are TGTGCCAGCAGTTTATCCGGGGTAAATCAGCCCCAGCATTTT.

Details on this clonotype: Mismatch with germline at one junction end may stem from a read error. CDR3 sequence reads: CASSPPGFAGGPSTRELFF. CDR3 coding DNA: TGTGCCAGCAGCCCCCCAGGTTTTGCGGGAGGGCCCAGCACCAGGGAGCTGTTTTTT. This sequence joins TRBV11-1 and TRBJ2-2; 9 positions agree with TRBD2. CDR1 SGHAT and CDR2 FQDESV come from the germline V gene (reference sequence). The CDR3 extends over 19 amino acids.

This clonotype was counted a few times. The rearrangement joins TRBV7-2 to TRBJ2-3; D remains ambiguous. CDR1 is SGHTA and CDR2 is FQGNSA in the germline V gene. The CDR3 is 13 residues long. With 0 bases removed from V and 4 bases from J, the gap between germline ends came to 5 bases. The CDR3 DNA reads TGTGCCAGCAGCTTAGCCTTCTCAGATACGCAGTATTTT. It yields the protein CASSLAFSDTQYF.

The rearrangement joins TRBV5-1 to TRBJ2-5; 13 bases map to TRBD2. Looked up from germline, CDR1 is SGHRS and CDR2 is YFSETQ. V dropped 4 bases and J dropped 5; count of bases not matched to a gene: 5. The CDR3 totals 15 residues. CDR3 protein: CASSPGTSGAETQYF. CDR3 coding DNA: TGCGCCAGCAGCCCTGGGACTAGCGGGGCGGAGACCCAGTACTTC.

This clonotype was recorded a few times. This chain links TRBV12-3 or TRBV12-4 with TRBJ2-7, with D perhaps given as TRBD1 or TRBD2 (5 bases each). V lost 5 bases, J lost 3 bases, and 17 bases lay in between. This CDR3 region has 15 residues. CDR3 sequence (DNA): TGTGCCAGCAGTCCGCAGGGAAGAGGGAGCTACGAGCAGTACTTC. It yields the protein CASSPQGRGSYEQYF.

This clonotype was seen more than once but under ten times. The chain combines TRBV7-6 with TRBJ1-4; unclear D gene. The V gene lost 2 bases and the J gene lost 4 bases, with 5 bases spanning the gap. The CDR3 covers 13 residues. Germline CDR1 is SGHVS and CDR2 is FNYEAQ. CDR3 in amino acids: CASSLRGNEKLFF. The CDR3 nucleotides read TGTGCCAGCAGCTTACGGGGTAATGAAAAACTGTTTTTT.

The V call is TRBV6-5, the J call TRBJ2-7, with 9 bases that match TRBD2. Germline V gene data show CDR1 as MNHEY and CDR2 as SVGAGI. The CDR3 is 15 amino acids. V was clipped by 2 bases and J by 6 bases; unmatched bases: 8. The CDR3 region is CASSYGGGRGGEQYF. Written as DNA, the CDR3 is TGTGCCAGCAGTTACGGGGGCGGGAGGGGCGGCGAGCAGTACTTC.

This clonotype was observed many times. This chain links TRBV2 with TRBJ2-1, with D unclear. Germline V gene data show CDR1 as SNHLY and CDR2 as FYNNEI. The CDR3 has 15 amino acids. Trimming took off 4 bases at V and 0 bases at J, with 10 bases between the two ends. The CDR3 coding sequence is TGTGCCAGCAGTGGTGCGGAAGTCTCCTACAATGAGCAGTTCTTC. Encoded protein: CASSGAEVSYNEQFF.